The rows below give T cell receptor beta chains drawn from one sample of a study of siplizumab effects on memory and regulatory T cells. TCRdb's table, derived via immunoSEQ multiplex PCR, lists solely in-frame clones and lacks some. The repertoire holds roughly 75,000 clones, 93% seen once, with less than 5.5% in the top ten. Sequences were obtained from CD8+ T cells sorted from blood. Every receptor here comes from a human donor in good health. Both conserved end residues are part of each CDR3. Each record gives: D gene, J gene, clone size, V gene, CDR3 DNA, CDR3 protein. A D gene is named only where the DNA matches it firmly. Size is stated for part of the rows, as once, few or many counts, or as a class when the clone is expanded.

d_gene: -; j_gene: TRBJ1-3; abundance: once; v_gene: TRBV21-1; CDR3nt: TGTGCCAGCAGCAAAGTTGAGGCCTCTGGAAACACCATATATTTT; CDR3aa: CASSKVEASGNTIYF
d_gene: -; j_gene: TRBJ2-2; abundance: once; v_gene: TRBV30; CDR3nt: TGTGCCTGGAGTGCCCCTGGTACCGGGGAGCTGTTTTTT; CDR3aa: CAWSAPGTGELFF
d_gene: TRBD1; j_gene: TRBJ1-2; abundance: -; v_gene: TRBV19; CDR3nt: TGTGCCAGTAGTATAGGACAGGGATCTGGCTACACCTTC; CDR3aa: CASSIGQGSGYTF
d_gene: -; j_gene: TRBJ2-7; abundance: few; v_gene: TRBV4-3; CDR3nt: TGCGCCAGCAGCCAAATCGGGACGGGCTACGAGCAGTACTTC; CDR3aa: CASSQIGTGYEQYF
d_gene: TRBD1; j_gene: TRBJ2-1; abundance: -; v_gene: TRBV29-1; CDR3nt: TGCAGCGCACAATTCAGGGGGCCGGATAATGAGCAGTTCTTC; CDR3aa: CSAQFRGPDNEQFF
d_gene: TRBD1; j_gene: TRBJ1-2; abundance: -; v_gene: TRBV19; CDR3nt: TGTGCCAGTAGTCCGGACAGGCGTAACTATGGCTACACCTTC; CDR3aa: CASSPDRRNYGYTF
d_gene: TRBD1; j_gene: TRBJ1-1; abundance: once; v_gene: TRBV29-1; CDR3nt: TGCAGCGCGACCGGGACAGGGGGCGAAAGGGACACTGAAGCTTTCTTT; CDR3aa: CSATGTGGERDTEAFF
d_gene: -; j_gene: TRBJ2-1; abundance: -; v_gene: TRBV27; CDR3nt: TGTGCCAGCAGTTTATTTCAGGGAGTTGGGGCAATGTCCTACAATGAGCAGTTCTTC; CDR3aa: CASSLFQGVGAMSYNEQFF
d_gene: -; j_gene: TRBJ1-1; abundance: -; v_gene: TRBV29-1; CDR3nt: TGCAGCTCCCGTCCCGGGACGCCCAGCGCTGAAGCTTTCTTT; CDR3aa: CSSRPGTPSAEAFF
d_gene: -; j_gene: TRBJ2-2; abundance: -; v_gene: TRBV29-1; CDR3nt: TGCAGCGTTAACACCGGGGAGCTGTTTTTT; CDR3aa: CSVNTGELFF
d_gene: TRBD1; j_gene: TRBJ2-7; abundance: -; v_gene: TRBV5-4; CDR3nt: TGCGCCAGCAGCCAGACAGGGTCCTACGAGCAGTACTTC; CDR3aa: CASSQTGSYEQYF
d_gene: TRBD1; j_gene: TRBJ2-1; abundance: -; v_gene: TRBV7-8; CDR3nt: TGTGCCAGCAGCACCGGGACAGGGTGGAATGAGCAGTTCTTC; CDR3aa: CASSTGTGWNEQFF
d_gene: TRBD1; j_gene: TRBJ1-1; abundance: -; v_gene: TRBV4-1; CDR3nt: TGCGCCAGCAGCCAGCCGGGACAGGGGACTGAAGCTTTCTTT; CDR3aa: CASSQPGQGTEAFF
d_gene: TRBD2; j_gene: TRBJ2-5; abundance: -; v_gene: TRBV6-5; CDR3nt: TGTGCCAGCACGGCGGGGGGGGAGACCCAGTACTTC; CDR3aa: CASTAGGETQYF
d_gene: TRBD1; j_gene: TRBJ2-1; abundance: -; v_gene: TRBV2; CDR3nt: TGTGCCAGCAGTGAAGCGCGGTGGGGGACAGGGGTGCATGAGCAGTTCTTC; CDR3aa: CASSEARWGTGVHEQFF
d_gene: TRBD1; j_gene: TRBJ2-7; abundance: -; v_gene: TRBV4-1; CDR3nt: TGCGCCAGCAGCCACGGACAGGGGGCATACGAGCAGTACTTC; CDR3aa: CASSHGQGAYEQYF
d_gene: TRBD1; j_gene: TRBJ2-7; abundance: -; v_gene: TRBV6-5; CDR3nt: TGTGCCAGCAGCCCCCGGGACAGCCGCTCCTACGAGCAGTACTTC; CDR3aa: CASSPRDSRSYEQYF
d_gene: -; j_gene: TRBJ1-6; abundance: once; v_gene: TRBV30; CDR3nt: TGTGCCTGGATCCCCGCCCTGGGCGCCCTCCACTTT; CDR3aa: CAWIPALGALHF
d_gene: -; j_gene: TRBJ1-6; abundance: -; v_gene: TRBV5-6; CDR3nt: TGTGCCAGCAGACTCCAGGCGGGGCAGTATAATTCACCCCTCCACTTT; CDR3aa: CASRLQAGQYNSPLHF
d_gene: TRBD2; j_gene: TRBJ2-1; abundance: -; v_gene: TRBV6-1; CDR3nt: TGTGCCAGCAGTGAACAAGCGGGGGGATACAATGAGCAGTTCTTC; CDR3aa: CASSEQAGGYNEQFF
d_gene: TRBD2; j_gene: TRBJ2-1; abundance: -; v_gene: TRBV29-1; CDR3nt: TGCAGCGTTGGCGGGGGGGGTTTTGAGCAGTTCTTC; CDR3aa: CSVGGGGFEQFF
d_gene: TRBD1; j_gene: TRBJ1-1; abundance: -; v_gene: TRBV19; CDR3nt: TGTGCCAGTAGTCGGACAGGGGTGAACACTGAAGCTTTCTTT; CDR3aa: CASSRTGVNTEAFF
d_gene: -; j_gene: TRBJ2-3; abundance: -; v_gene: TRBV4-1; CDR3nt: TGCGCCAGCAGCCAAGAAGAAGCGGTGAGCACAGATACGCAGTATTTT; CDR3aa: CASSQEEAVSTDTQYF
d_gene: -; j_gene: TRBJ2-5; abundance: -; v_gene: TRBV20-1; CDR3nt: TGCAGCACCGGGGCGGAGACCCAGTACTTC; CDR3aa: CSTGAETQYF
d_gene: TRBD2; j_gene: TRBJ2-3; abundance: -; v_gene: TRBV9; CDR3nt: TGTGCCAGCAGAGGCGGGGGGGCCGCAGATACGCAGTATTTT; CDR3aa: CASRGGGAADTQYF
d_gene: -; j_gene: TRBJ2-2; abundance: -; v_gene: TRBV6-5; CDR3nt: TGTGCCAGCAGTTACGATACAGGGAACACCGGGGAGCTGTTTTTT; CDR3aa: CASSYDTGNTGELFF
d_gene: -; j_gene: TRBJ2-3; abundance: -; v_gene: TRBV7-3; CDR3nt: TGTGCCAGCAGCCCAGCCCCGACAGACACAGATACGCAGTATTTT; CDR3aa: CASSPAPTDTDTQYF
d_gene: -; j_gene: TRBJ2-1; abundance: -; v_gene: TRBV9; CDR3nt: TGTGCCAGCAGCGTGGACTTGGGTGAGCAGTTCTTC; CDR3aa: CASSVDLGEQFF
d_gene: -; j_gene: TRBJ1-1; abundance: -; v_gene: TRBV7-9; CDR3nt: TGTGCCAGCAGGGGGCCGAACACTGAAGCTTTCTTT; CDR3aa: CASRGPNTEAFF
d_gene: -; j_gene: TRBJ1-1; abundance: -; v_gene: TRBV7-6; CDR3nt: TGTGCCAGCAGCTTACTCGGGGGCACTGAAGCTTTCTTT; CDR3aa: CASSLLGGTEAFF
d_gene: -; j_gene: TRBJ1-4; abundance: -; v_gene: TRBV19; CDR3nt: TGTGCCAGTAGTATAGTCTCGCCGGGGTCGTATGAAAAACTGTTTTTT; CDR3aa: CASSIVSPGSYEKLFF
d_gene: -; j_gene: TRBJ1-2; abundance: -; v_gene: TRBV27; CDR3nt: TGTGCCAGCAGTTTAGCGGCAGGGGCAAGGTATGGCTACACCTTC; CDR3aa: CASSLAAGARYGYTF
d_gene: TRBD2; j_gene: TRBJ2-1; abundance: -; v_gene: TRBV27; CDR3nt: TGTGCCAGCAGTTTATTTCTAGCGGGGGGGCCTGAGCAGTTCTTC; CDR3aa: CASSLFLAGGPEQFF
d_gene: -; j_gene: TRBJ2-1; abundance: -; v_gene: TRBV5-4; CDR3nt: TGTGCCAGCAGCTTGGCCACCCGGAATGAGCAGTTCTTC; CDR3aa: CASSLATRNEQFF
d_gene: -; j_gene: TRBJ1-5; abundance: -; v_gene: TRBV5-6; CDR3nt: TGTGCCAGCAGCCAGGGTATGGCAGAGCCCCAGCATTTT; CDR3aa: CASSQGMAEPQHF
d_gene: -; j_gene: TRBJ2-7; abundance: -; v_gene: TRBV7-2; CDR3nt: TGTGCCAGCAGCGCAACACCCCAAGCCTCCTACGAGCAGTACTTC; CDR3aa: CASSATPQASYEQYF
d_gene: -; j_gene: TRBJ1-2; abundance: -; v_gene: TRBV28; CDR3nt: TGTGCCAGCAGTTTGGGCGGGAACTATGGCTACACCTTC; CDR3aa: CASSLGGNYGYTF
d_gene: -; j_gene: TRBJ2-7; abundance: -; v_gene: TRBV9; CDR3nt: TGTGCCAGCAGCCCTGGGGACGTTGCCTACGAGCAGTACTTC; CDR3aa: CASSPGDVAYEQYF
d_gene: TRBD2; j_gene: TRBJ2-2; abundance: -; v_gene: TRBV15; CDR3nt: TGTGCCACCAGCGTTTTTCCGGGACTAGCGGGGGAGAACACCGGGGAGCTGTTTTTT; CDR3aa: CATSVFPGLAGENTGELFF
d_gene: -; j_gene: TRBJ1-2; abundance: -; v_gene: TRBV2; CDR3nt: TGTGCCAGCAGGGACTATGGCTACACCTTC; CDR3aa: CASRDYGYTF
d_gene: -; j_gene: TRBJ2-1; abundance: few; v_gene: TRBV6-5; CDR3nt: TGTGCCAGCAGTAAGACGGGGGAGATCGGTGAGCAGTTCTTC; CDR3aa: CASSKTGEIGEQFF
d_gene: -; j_gene: TRBJ1-5; abundance: -; v_gene: TRBV4-1; CDR3nt: TGCGCCAGCAGCCAAGAGGGAGACAATAGCAATCAGCCCCAGCATTTT; CDR3aa: CASSQEGDNSNQPQHF
d_gene: -; j_gene: TRBJ1-1; abundance: once; v_gene: TRBV11-2; CDR3nt: TGTGCCAGCAGCTTACCCGGGGCGGGTGAAGCTTTCTTT; CDR3aa: CASSLPGAGEAFF
d_gene: -; j_gene: TRBJ1-1; abundance: -; v_gene: TRBV7-6; CDR3nt: TGTGCCAGCAGCTTAGGGACGCAGGGAATTTGGACTGAAGCTTTCTTT; CDR3aa: CASSLGTQGIWTEAFF
d_gene: -; j_gene: TRBJ1-1; abundance: -; v_gene: TRBV11-2; CDR3nt: TGTGCCAGCAGCTTAGTGGGGGAGAACACTGAAGCTTTCTTT; CDR3aa: CASSLVGENTEAFF
d_gene: -; j_gene: TRBJ1-2; abundance: -; v_gene: TRBV6-5; CDR3nt: TGTGCCAGCACCTTGGGGGTCCTCTATGGCTACACCTTC; CDR3aa: CASTLGVLYGYTF
d_gene: -; j_gene: TRBJ2-7; abundance: -; v_gene: TRBV7-2; CDR3nt: TGTGCCAGCAGCGTATACTACTACGAGCAGTACTTC; CDR3aa: CASSVYYYEQYF
d_gene: TRBD1; j_gene: TRBJ2-5; abundance: -; v_gene: TRBV5-4; CDR3nt: TGTGCCAGCACCGGGGACAGGGATTGGGAGACCCAGTACTTC; CDR3aa: CASTGDRDWETQYF
d_gene: -; j_gene: TRBJ2-7; abundance: -; v_gene: TRBV6-1; CDR3nt: TGTGCCAGCAGTGAAGCACGGGACGGTGCCTCCTACGAGCAGTACTTC; CDR3aa: CASSEARDGASYEQYF
d_gene: TRBD1; j_gene: TRBJ1-6; abundance: -; v_gene: TRBV6-5; CDR3nt: TGTGCCAGCAGTTACTTCCAGGGGGGTGACTCACCCCTCCACTTT; CDR3aa: CASSYFQGGDSPLHF
d_gene: TRBD1; j_gene: TRBJ2-7; abundance: once; v_gene: TRBV5-5; CDR3nt: TGTGCCAGCAGCGCCGGGACAGGGGGTGGCACCTACGAGCAGTACTTC; CDR3aa: CASSAGTGGGTYEQYF
d_gene: TRBD1; j_gene: TRBJ1-4; abundance: once; v_gene: TRBV14; CDR3nt: TGTGCCAGCAGCTGGGACAGGGGCCCTAATGAAAAACTGTTTTTT; CDR3aa: CASSWDRGPNEKLFF
d_gene: TRBD1; j_gene: TRBJ1-5; abundance: once; v_gene: TRBV4-1; CDR3nt: TGCGCCAGCAGCCAAGACTCCGGGACAGGTTATTATAGCAATCAGCCCCAGCATTTT; CDR3aa: CASSQDSGTGYYSNQPQHF